The T cell receptor (beta chain) under discussion was sequenced for a study of blood T cell repertoires in COVID-19. Across the whole study: Sites across the United States, Italy and Spain contributed samples from acute and convalescent COVID-19. Sources were T cells, B-cell-depleted T cells, or PBMCs; the material itself was cDNA or gDNA.

Germline CDR1 is SGHTA and CDR2 is FQGNSA. The CDR3 covers 15 residues. Trimming stripped 2 bases from V and 0 bases from J, with 9 bases between. The study assigned cohorts using participant-reported clinical history. During the 2 weeks before they entered the study, exposed participants had met someone with a PCR-confirmed or clinician-diagnosed COVID-19 case. TCRdb's table, derived via immunoSEQ multiplex PCR, lists solely in-frame clones and lacks some. This sample yields a few hundred thousand clones, of which approximately 86% are seen a single time; around 4.5% belongs to the top ten. This receptor was taken from a woman in her twenties or thirties who had been exposed to COVID-19. Sequencing was carried out using PBMCs or T cells enriched from blood (not recorded which). The chain couples TRBV7-2 to TRBJ2-3, with a weak D call TRBD2 (5 bases). The CDR3 protein is CASSLMAGSTDTQYF. The CDR3 nucleotides are TGTGCCAGCAGCTTAATGGCGGGTAGCACAGATACGCAGTATTTT. Supplemented by reference TRBV7-2 and TRBJ2-3, the full variable domain reads GAGVSQSPSNKVTEKGKDVELRCDPISGHTALYWYRQSLGQGLEFLIYFQGNSAPDKSGLPSDRFSAERTGGSVSTLTIQRTQQEDSAVYLCASSLMAGSTDTQYFGPGTRLTVL.